This is a list of T cell receptor beta chains from one sample in a study of cytotoxic CD8 clonotypes in ibrutinib-treated CLL. The protocol was immunoSEQ multiplex PCR, while the TCRdb copy is restricted to in-frame clones and leaves out a portion. The sample lists some 140,000 clones, around 93% occurring once. The starting material was PBMCs, obtained after 12 months of ibrutinib treatment. These receptors were collected from a human donor with chronic lymphocytic leukemia. Both conserved end residues are part of each CDR3. A D gene is named only where the DNA matches it firmly. Clone size is shown for a subset of rows, as once, few, many or a class of expanded clone.

size: -
J: TRBJ2-3
D: -
V: TRBV20-1
DNA: TGCAGTGTTGAGTCAGATACGCAGTATTTT
CDR3: CSVESDTQYF

size: -
J: TRBJ1-1
D: -
V: TRBV25-1
DNA: TGTGCCAGCAGTGACGCGAACACTGAAGCTTTCTTT
CDR3: CASSDANTEAFF

size: -
J: TRBJ2-2
D: -
V: TRBV11-2
DNA: TGTGCCAGCAGCTTCGACATCACCGGGGAGCTGTTTTTT
CDR3: CASSFDITGELFF

size: -
J: TRBJ2-1
D: -
V: TRBV2
DNA: TGTGCCAGCAGTGAAGAGTCAGGGAGAAGTTACAATGAGCAGTTCTTC
CDR3: CASSEESGRSYNEQFF

size: -
J: TRBJ2-1
D: -
V: TRBV7-8
DNA: TGTGCCAGCAGCTTAGCCCCGGGATCAGGGCATTCCTACAATGAGCAGTTCTTC
CDR3: CASSLAPGSGHSYNEQFF

size: -
J: TRBJ1-5
D: -
V: TRBV9
DNA: TGTGCCAGCAGCGCCGGGACGGGGAATAATAATCAGCCCCAGCATTTT
CDR3: CASSAGTGNNNQPQHF

size: -
J: TRBJ2-6
D: -
V: TRBV2
DNA: TGTGCCAGCAGTATAATCGGCTCTGGGGCCAACGTCCTGACTTTC
CDR3: CASSIIGSGANVLTF

size: -
J: TRBJ1-5
D: TRBD1
V: TRBV19
DNA: TGTGCCAGTGGAGCAGGGACAGGGGGCAATCAGCCCCAGCATTTT
CDR3: CASGAGTGGNQPQHF

size: once
J: TRBJ2-5
D: -
V: TRBV7-6
DNA: TGTGCCAGCAGTTCTAGATTGGGAGAAGAGACCCAGTACTTC
CDR3: CASSSRLGEETQYF

size: -
J: TRBJ1-1
D: -
V: TRBV5-1
DNA: TGCGCCAGCAGCGGAGATACGAGGAACACTGAAGCTTTCTTT
CDR3: CASSGDTRNTEAFF

size: -
J: TRBJ1-2
D: TRBD1
V: TRBV4-3
DNA: TGCGCCAGCAGCCAAGCCTCCTTTGGACAGGGAAATTATGGCTACACCTTC
CDR3: CASSQASFGQGNYGYTF

size: -
J: TRBJ2-7
D: -
V: TRBV7-9
DNA: TGTGCCAGCAGCTTAGCAATGGGGTCCGACGAGCAGTACTTC
CDR3: CASSLAMGSDEQYF

size: once
J: TRBJ2-1
D: -
V: TRBV18
DNA: TGTGCCAGCTCACCACCGAGACTGGGGTCTAAGGTTGAGCAGTTCTTC
CDR3: CASSPPRLGSKVEQFF

size: many
J: TRBJ1-5
D: TRBD1
V: TRBV4-2
DNA: TGTGCCAGCAGCCAGGATGGACAGGGGGCAAGTCAGCCCCAGCATTTT
CDR3: CASSQDGQGASQPQHF

size: -
J: TRBJ2-2
D: TRBD2
V: TRBV2
DNA: TGTGCCAGCAGACCTAGCGGGAGAGAGACCGGGGAGCTGTTTTTT
CDR3: CASRPSGRETGELFF

size: -
J: TRBJ2-1
D: -
V: TRBV19
DNA: TGTGCCAGTAGCCTAGAGCTTCTTATAGCCTACAATGAGCAGTTCTTC
CDR3: CASSLELLIAYNEQFF

size: -
J: TRBJ2-5
D: TRBD1
V: TRBV5-1
DNA: TGCGCCAGCAGCCGCGGGACAGGGGGGAGAGAGACCCAGTACTTC
CDR3: CASSRGTGGRETQYF

size: -
J: TRBJ2-1
D: TRBD2
V: TRBV28
DNA: TGTGCCAGCAGTTCAAGGACTAGCGGGAGATACAATGAGCAGTTCTTC
CDR3: CASSSRTSGRYNEQFF

size: -
J: TRBJ1-1
D: TRBD1
V: TRBV4-1
DNA: TGCGCCAGCAGCCAAGGACAGGGAAGCGAAGCTTTCTTT
CDR3: CASSQGQGSEAFF

size: -
J: TRBJ1-2
D: TRBD1
V: TRBV28
DNA: TGTGCCAGCAGTTACAGGGGAATCTTCCCCCTTGGCTACACCTTC
CDR3: CASSYRGIFPLGYTF

size: once
J: TRBJ2-1
D: -
V: TRBV19
DNA: TGTGCCAGTAGTATAGATCGGAATGAGCAGTTCTTC
CDR3: CASSIDRNEQFF

size: -
J: TRBJ1-5
D: -
V: TRBV19
DNA: TGTGCCAGTCAGCGGGCGGGGGACAGCAATCAGCCCCAGCATTTT
CDR3: CASQRAGDSNQPQHF

size: -
J: TRBJ1-1
D: TRBD1
V: TRBV29-1
DNA: TGCAGCGTGGGAGGACAGGGGGCTTACACTGAAGCTTTCTTT
CDR3: CSVGGQGAYTEAFF

size: -
J: TRBJ2-7
D: -
V: TRBV19
DNA: TGTGCCAGTAGAGGGTCCTGGGTCGACGAGCAGTACTTC
CDR3: CASRGSWVDEQYF

size: -
J: TRBJ1-2
D: -
V: TRBV28
DNA: TGTGCCACCTCGTCGGGCGGCATTACTAACTATGGCTACACCTTC
CDR3: CATSSGGITNYGYTF

size: -
J: TRBJ2-2
D: TRBD2
V: TRBV28
DNA: TGTGCCAGCATTACCGGGACTAGCGGGAGAAAGAACGGGGAGCTGTTTTTT
CDR3: CASITGTSGRKNGELFF

size: -
J: TRBJ2-1
D: -
V: TRBV29-1
DNA: TGCAGCGTTGAAGATCAGCAGCAAAGTGTTCGGGGAGATGAGCAGTTCTTC
CDR3: CSVEDQQQSVRGDEQFF

size: -
J: TRBJ1-2
D: -
V: TRBV18
DNA: TGTGCCAGCTCACCCCTCCGGGACTCTAACTATGGCTACACCTTC
CDR3: CASSPLRDSNYGYTF

size: once
J: TRBJ1-5
D: -
V: TRBV10-1
DNA: TGCGCCAGCAGTGAGTCTGTGGGGGCGTTTCAGCCCCAGCATTTT
CDR3: CASSESVGAFQPQHF

size: -
J: TRBJ2-7
D: -
V: TRBV27
DNA: TGTGCCAGCAGTTCCAGGGCCACGGTCTACGAGCAGTACTTC
CDR3: CASSSRATVYEQYF

size: -
J: TRBJ1-5
D: -
V: TRBV30
DNA: TGTGCCTGGAGTCCGGGACTCACTAGCAATCAGCCCCAGCATTTT
CDR3: CAWSPGLTSNQPQHF

size: -
J: TRBJ1-2
D: -
V: TRBV28
DNA: TGTGTACTGGAGGACAGCTATGGCTACACCTTC
CDR3: CVLEDSYGYTF

size: -
J: TRBJ2-3
D: -
V: TRBV13
DNA: TGTGCCAGCAGCTTTGAGGACACAGATACGCAGTATTTT
CDR3: CASSFEDTDTQYF

size: -
J: TRBJ2-1
D: TRBD2
V: TRBV19
DNA: TGTGCCAGTAGTCTCGGGACTAGCGATGAGCAGTTCTTC
CDR3: CASSLGTSDEQFF

size: -
J: TRBJ2-2
D: -
V: TRBV6-5
DNA: TGTGCCAGCAGTTACGACCGGGATGGGAACACCGGGGAGCTGTTTTTT
CDR3: CASSYDRDGNTGELFF

size: -
J: TRBJ1-5
D: TRBD1
V: TRBV19
DNA: TGTGCCAGTACCGGACAGGGTAGTCAGCCCCAGCATTTT
CDR3: CASTGQGSQPQHF

size: -
J: TRBJ2-1
D: -
V: TRBV7-2
DNA: TGTGCCAGCAGCCCCCGGGACTTCTACAATGAGCAGTTCTTC
CDR3: CASSPRDFYNEQFF

size: -
J: TRBJ2-3
D: -
V: TRBV27
DNA: TGTGCCAGCAGCCTGGACAGAAGAACAGATACGCAGTATTTT
CDR3: CASSLDRRTDTQYF

size: -
J: TRBJ1-5
D: -
V: TRBV11-2
DNA: TGTGCCAGCAGCTTCCGACAGGATCAGCCCCAGCATTTT
CDR3: CASSFRQDQPQHF

size: -
J: TRBJ2-7
D: TRBD2
V: TRBV6-1
DNA: TGTGCCAGTCAGACTAGCGCCAGCTCCTACGAGCAGTACTTC
CDR3: CASQTSASSYEQYF

size: -
J: TRBJ2-5
D: -
V: TRBV4-1
DNA: TGCGCCAGCAGCGTGGGACAAAAAGAGACCCAGTACTTC
CDR3: CASSVGQKETQYF

size: -
J: TRBJ2-2
D: TRBD1
V: TRBV28
DNA: TGTGCCAGCAGCCCGGGACAGGGCACCGGGGAGCTGTTTTTT
CDR3: CASSPGQGTGELFF

size: -
J: TRBJ1-1
D: -
V: TRBV6-5
DNA: TGTGCCAGCAAAAGGACTGAGGACGGAGGCACTGAAGCTTTCTTT
CDR3: CASKRTEDGGTEAFF

size: -
J: TRBJ1-2
D: -
V: TRBV19
DNA: TGTGCCAGTAGTATTTCAGGAGCCGGGGGAAACTATGGCTACACCTTC
CDR3: CASSISGAGGNYGYTF

size: -
J: TRBJ2-4
D: TRBD1
V: TRBV14
DNA: TGTGCTAGGCGGCAGGGGGTAGCCAAAAACATTCAGTACTTC
CDR3: CARRQGVAKNIQYF

size: -
J: TRBJ2-3
D: TRBD2
V: TRBV30
DNA: TGTGCCTGGAGTTCAGGACTAGCGGGAGGAGATACGCAGTATTTT
CDR3: CAWSSGLAGGDTQYF

size: once
J: TRBJ1-4
D: -
V: TRBV18
DNA: TGTGCCAGCTCACCAGTCAGCAATGAAAAACTGTTTTTT
CDR3: CASSPVSNEKLFF

size: -
J: TRBJ1-4
D: TRBD1
V: TRBV9
DNA: TGTGCCAGCAGCCCCAAGGAGGGGGCGCGCGAAAAACTGTTTTTT
CDR3: CASSPKEGAREKLFF

size: -
J: TRBJ1-2
D: -
V: TRBV30
DNA: TGTGCCTGGGATCGTGGGCAAAACTATGGCTACACCTTC
CDR3: CAWDRGQNYGYTF

size: -
J: TRBJ2-1
D: TRBD1
V: TRBV28
DNA: TGTGCCAGCAGCCCGGGACAGGGTACAGGGGAGCAGTTCTTC
CDR3: CASSPGQGTGEQFF

size: -
J: TRBJ2-7
D: TRBD1
V: TRBV7-2
DNA: TGTGCCAGCAGCTTTCGACAGGGGGCGGACGAGCAGTACTTC
CDR3: CASSFRQGADEQYF

size: once
J: TRBJ1-5
D: -
V: TRBV6-6
DNA: TGTGCCAGCAGTTACGGGGGGCCGAGCAATCAGCCCCAGCATTTT
CDR3: CASSYGGPSNQPQHF

size: -
J: TRBJ2-1
D: -
V: TRBV2
DNA: TGTGCCAGCGCCTCAGGGGTAGGGAGAATCCAGTTCTTC
CDR3: CASASGVGRIQFF

size: -
J: TRBJ2-7
D: TRBD2
V: TRBV27
DNA: TGTGCCAGCAGTCTCGCTGACTGGCGGGAGGCCTCCTACGAGCAGTACTTC
CDR3: CASSLADWREASYEQYF